This T cell receptor (beta chain) was identified during a study of T cell clusters in autoimmune cytopenias. The study's findings and limits: The T cell clusters came from computational analysis alone and lack functional validation. TRB repertoire shifts in secondary cytopenia and chronic lymphocytic leukemia mostly reflected lymphoma, not autoimmunity.

About 39,000 genome equivalents of blood DNA were amplified for TRB. A word on this clonotype: The antigen remains undetermined.

There are 18 residues in the CDR3. CDR1 and CDR2 from the germline V gene are MNHNS and SASEGT. TRB rearrangements were amplified by touch-down multiplex PCR with mixed TRB-A/B primers. TCRdb reprocessed the multiplex PCR reads and reports one entry per CDR3 protein, with no DNA. Across some 12,000 distinct CDR3 sequences, the top ten clones capture 3% of the sample. The sequence was collected from a human donor with an autoimmune cytopenia or autoimmune hepatitis (not recorded which). The V and J genes are TRBV6-1 and TRBJ2-2; TCRdb outputs TRBD2, but without DNA this stays unchecked. The sequenced material came from peripheral blood. CDR3 sequence reads: CASSEFLLAGANAGELFF.